A selection of T cell receptor beta chains follows, all from one sample in a study of cytomegalovirus exposure and HLA in healthy donors. Sequencing was performed with immunoSEQ multiplex PCR; in TCRdb, only in-frame clones are kept and a portion is missing. The sample includes 90,000 to 120,000 clones, roughly three quarters of them seen just once. The sequenced sample consisted of PBMCs. The receptors shown here come from a man aged 35 to 55 in good health and CMV-seropositive. Each CDR3 is given with its conserved first and last residue. A D gene is named only where the DNA matches it firmly. Clone size, where shown, is once, few, many, or a class for clones that have expanded.

j_call d_call clone_size v_call cdr3_nt cdr3_aa
TRBJ1-4 TRBD1 NA TRBV5-4 TGTGCCAGCAGCTTAGGACAGGAAAATGAAAAACTGTTTTTT CASSLGQENEKLFF
TRBJ2-7 TRBD1 few TRBV6-6 TGTGCCAGCAGGACCGGACAGGCGACCCCTTACGAGCAGTACTTC CASRTGQATPYEQYF
TRBJ2-7 NA NA TRBV5-6 TGTGCCAGCAGCCCCTTGGGTGAACAGGGTTGGTACGAGCAGTACTTC CASSPLGEQGWYEQYF
TRBJ2-1 TRBD1 once TRBV9 TGTGCCAGCAGCGTACAACCTGACAGGGAGTTTGGGAATGAGCAGTTCTTC CASSVQPDREFGNEQFF
TRBJ2-1 TRBD2 NA TRBV5-1 TGCGCCAGCAGCCCACGACTAGCGGGACGGAATGAGCAGTTCTTC CASSPRLAGRNEQFF
TRBJ2-7 NA NA TRBV5-1 TGCGCCAGCATTCTAGGCAGTATGGGTTACTACGAGCAGTACTTC CASILGSMGYYEQYF
TRBJ2-3 NA NA TRBV30 TGTGCCTGGAGTAGGCTAGAAAACACAGATACGCAGTATTTT CAWSRLENTDTQYF
TRBJ2-7 NA NA TRBV27 TGTGCCAGCAGTTCCGGGTCCTCCTACGAGCAGTACTTC CASSSGSSYEQYF
TRBJ2-2 NA NA TRBV2 TGTGCCAGCAGGAGATATGGACAGAACACCGGGGAGCTGTTTTTT CASRRYGQNTGELFF
TRBJ2-3 TRBD2 NA TRBV29-1 TGCAGCGTGGGACTAGCGGAGCCCACAGATACGCAGTATTTT CSVGLAEPTDTQYF
TRBJ2-1 NA NA TRBV7-3 TGTGCCAGCAGCTTCGACAGGCATGATTACAATGAGCAGTTCTTC CASSFDRHDYNEQFF
TRBJ2-7 NA few TRBV30 TGTGCCTGGAGTGTGGTAGGGAGCGAGCAGTACTTC CAWSVVGSEQYF
TRBJ2-7 TRBD1 NA TRBV6-5 TGTGCCAGCAGACTGGGACAGGGCCACGAGCAGTACTTC CASRLGQGHEQYF
TRBJ2-1 NA NA TRBV19 TGTGCCAGTAGTATGTACTTCAATGAGCAGTTCTTC CASSMYFNEQFF
TRBJ1-1 NA NA TRBV19 TGTGCCAGTAGTAGGGCCTCAGCGAACACTGAAGCTTTCTTT CASSRASANTEAFF
TRBJ1-5 NA NA TRBV6-1 TGTGCCAGCAGTGAATTGGGGCAGGGTATCCAGCCCCAGCATTTT CASSELGQGIQPQHF
TRBJ2-1 TRBD2 NA TRBV6-5 TGTGCCAGCAGTTTCCCGGGACTAGCGGGAAATGAGCAGTTCTTC CASSFPGLAGNEQFF
TRBJ1-5 NA NA TRBV7-8 TGTGCCAGCAGCTGGACAGTTAATCAGCCCCAGCATTTT CASSWTVNQPQHF
TRBJ2-1 TRBD2 NA TRBV29-1 TGCAGCGTCGAACCAGGACTAGCGGGATCCTGGTACAATGAGCAGTTCTTC CSVEPGLAGSWYNEQFF
TRBJ2-3 NA NA TRBV5-1 TGCGCCAGCAGCTTGGTGGCCGGAGGACCTGGGGGGACGCAGTATTTT CASSLVAGGPGGTQYF
TRBJ1-3 NA NA TRBV18 TGTGCCAGCTCACCAGGGAGGACTGCTGGAAACACCATATATTTT CASSPGRTAGNTIYF
TRBJ2-7 NA NA TRBV11-2 TGTGCCAGCAGCCTCAGTAGCAGCTACGAGCAGTACTTC CASSLSSSYEQYF
TRBJ2-7 TRBD1 once TRBV29-1 TGCAGCGTCGGACAGGGGGCCTACGAGCAGTACTTC CSVGQGAYEQYF
TRBJ1-1 NA NA TRBV6-5 TGTGCCAGCAGTAAAACAGCGAACACTGAAGCTTTCTTT CASSKTANTEAFF
TRBJ2-7 NA NA TRBV6-1 TGTGCCAGCAGTGAAGAGGCGACTCTGGCCTACGAGCAGTACTTC CASSEEATLAYEQYF
TRBJ1-2 TRBD1 NA TRBV2 TGTGCCAGCAGTGGGACAGGGGCCCTAGCTAACTATGGCTACACCTTC CASSGTGALANYGYTF
TRBJ1-4 NA NA TRBV4-3 TGCACCAGCAGCCACCCGGGGGGCCGGGCTAATGAAAAACTGTTTTTT CTSSHPGGRANEKLFF
TRBJ1-5 NA NA TRBV2 TGTGCCAGCAGTGAAACCGGGGGGGGTCAGCCCCAGCATTTT CASSETGGGQPQHF
TRBJ1-2 TRBD1 NA TRBV4-3 TGCGCCAGCAGCCAAGTCTTAGGGGGCGACTATGGCTACACCTTC CASSQVLGGDYGYTF
TRBJ1-1 NA NA TRBV2 TGTGCCAGCAGTACTCCTGGGCGGGGAGAAAACACTGAAGCTTTCTTT CASSTPGRGENTEAFF
TRBJ1-5 NA NA TRBV10-2 TGCGCCAGCAGTGAGTCGGAGGGAGGACAGCCCCAGCATTTT CASSESEGGQPQHF
TRBJ1-2 TRBD1 NA TRBV13 TGTGCCAGCAGCGCCAGGACAGGTCGTCCTGGCTACACCTTC CASSARTGRPGYTF
TRBJ2-7 TRBD1 NA TRBV27 TGTGCCAGCAGTTTTTCGACAGGGATATACGAGCAGTACTTC CASSFSTGIYEQYF
TRBJ2-5 NA NA TRBV7-3 TGTGCCAGCAGCTTAGGTCCCGGACTGGGCCAAGAGACCCAGTACTTC CASSLGPGLGQETQYF
TRBJ2-7 TRBD2 few TRBV6-5 TGTGCCAGCAGTCCGAGCGGGAGGGGGTACGAGCAGTACTTC CASSPSGRGYEQYF
TRBJ2-1 TRBD2 NA TRBV27 TGTGCCAGCAGATGGGGGGGACTAGCTTGGAATGAGCAGTTCTTC CASRWGGLAWNEQFF
TRBJ1-1 TRBD1 NA TRBV10-3 TGTGCCATCAGTGAGTCGGGGAGGACAGGGTCGAACACTGAAGCTTTCTTT CAISESGRTGSNTEAFF
TRBJ2-3 TRBD1 NA TRBV18 TGTGCCAGCTCCATGGGACAGGGAGCCACAGATACGCAGTATTTT CASSMGQGATDTQYF
TRBJ1-4 NA NA TRBV10-3 TGTGCCATCAGGGATACAGGCGTTAATGAAAAACTGTTTTTT CAIRDTGVNEKLFF
TRBJ2-3 NA few TRBV6-1 TGTGCCAGCAGTGAAGATCAACAGGGATGGTTCGATACGCAGTATTTT CASSEDQQGWFDTQYF
TRBJ2-1 NA NA TRBV19 TGTGCCAGTAGTATAGGACACAACTCCTACAATGAGCAGTTCTTC CASSIGHNSYNEQFF
TRBJ1-1 TRBD1 NA TRBV19 TGTGCCAGTAGTATTCGACAGGGCCTTATTGCTGAAGCTTTCTTT CASSIRQGLIAEAFF